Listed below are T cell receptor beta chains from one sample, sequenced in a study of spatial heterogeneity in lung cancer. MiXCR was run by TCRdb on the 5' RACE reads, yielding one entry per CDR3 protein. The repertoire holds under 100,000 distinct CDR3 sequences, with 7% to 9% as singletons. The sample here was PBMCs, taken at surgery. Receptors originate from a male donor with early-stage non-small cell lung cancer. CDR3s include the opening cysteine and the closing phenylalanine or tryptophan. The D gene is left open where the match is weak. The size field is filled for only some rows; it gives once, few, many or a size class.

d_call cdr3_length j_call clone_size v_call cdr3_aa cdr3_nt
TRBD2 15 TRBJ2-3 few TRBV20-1 CSAPSTSGSTDTQYF TGCAGTGCCCCCTCGACTAGCGGGAGCACAGATACGCAGTATTTT
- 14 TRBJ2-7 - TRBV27 CASSKMEGSYEQYF TGTGCCAGCAGTAAAATGGAGGGTTCCTACGAGCAGTACTTC
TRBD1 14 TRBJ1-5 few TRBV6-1 CASSLDRGVGPQHF TGTGCCAGCAGTTTAGACAGGGGAGTAGGGCCCCAGCATTTT
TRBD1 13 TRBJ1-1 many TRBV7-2 CASSLRQGVEAFF TGTGCCAGCAGCTTACGACAGGGTGTGGAAGCTTTCTTT
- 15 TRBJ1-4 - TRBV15 CATSSPIGKHEKLFF TGTGCCACCAGCAGTCCTATTGGGAAGCATGAAAAACTGTTTTTT
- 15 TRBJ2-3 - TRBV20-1 CSAGAVAARTDTQYF TGCAGTGCTGGAGCAGTAGCAGCCCGCACAGATACGCAGTATTTT
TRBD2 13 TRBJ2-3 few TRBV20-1 CSARTSFADTQYF TGCAGTGCTCGGACTAGTTTCGCAGATACGCAGTATTTT
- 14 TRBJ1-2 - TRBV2 CASRNRGVGYGYTF TGTGCCAGCAGAAACCGGGGGGTAGGCTATGGCTACACCTTC
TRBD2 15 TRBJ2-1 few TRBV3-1 CASSQDTSGVAEQFF TGTGCCAGCAGCCAAGACACTAGCGGGGTGGCTGAGCAGTTCTTC
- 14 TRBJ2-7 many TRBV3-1 CASSQDLASWWQYF TGTGCCAGCAGCCAAGATCTTGCCTCGTGGTGGCAGTACTTC
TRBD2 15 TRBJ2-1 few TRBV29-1 CSVEVGGGAGNEQFF TGCAGCGTTGAAGTAGGCGGGGGGGCCGGGAATGAGCAGTTCTTC
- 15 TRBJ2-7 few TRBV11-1 CASSPRDGRESEQYF TGTGCCAGCAGCCCACGGGACGGACGGGAGAGCGAGCAGTACTTC
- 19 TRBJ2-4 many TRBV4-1 CASSQDGYGRTVAKNIQYF TGCGCCAGCAGCCAAGATGGTTACGGCAGGACGGTAGCCAAAAACATTCAGTACTTC
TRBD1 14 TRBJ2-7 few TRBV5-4 CASSYDRGGYEQYF TGTGCCAGCAGCTATGACAGGGGGGGCTACGAGCAGTACTTC
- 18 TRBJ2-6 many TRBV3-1 CASSPRGELSSGANVLTF TGTGCCAGCAGCCCGAGGGGGGAATTGAGCTCTGGGGCCAACGTCCTGACTTTC
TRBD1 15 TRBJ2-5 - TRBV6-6 CASSYPDRGQETQYF TGTGCCAGCAGTTACCCCGACAGGGGCCAAGAGACCCAGTACTTC
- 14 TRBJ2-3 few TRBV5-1 CASSFKPSTDTQYF TGCGCCAGCAGCTTCAAACCTAGCACAGATACGCAGTATTTT
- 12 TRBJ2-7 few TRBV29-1 CSVGISSYEQYF TGCAGCGTTGGAATCAGCTCCTACGAGCAGTACTTC
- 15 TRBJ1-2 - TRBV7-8 CASSLAGISPGGYTF TGTGCCAGCAGCTTAGCAGGGATAAGCCCGGGGGGCTACACCTTC
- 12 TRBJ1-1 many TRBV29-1 CSVVRGNTEAFF TGCAGCGTTGTGAGGGGGAACACTGAAGCTTTCTTT
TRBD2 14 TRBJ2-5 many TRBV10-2 CASSVLAAQETQYF TGCGCCAGCAGCGTTCTAGCGGCACAAGAGACCCAGTACTTC
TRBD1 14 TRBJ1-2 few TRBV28 CASSPGQGSYGYTF TGTGCCAGCAGTCCGGGACAGGGAAGCTATGGCTACACCTTC
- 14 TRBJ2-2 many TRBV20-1 CSARDPRVGGELFF TGCAGTGCTAGAGATCCCCGGGTCGGCGGGGAGCTGTTTTTT
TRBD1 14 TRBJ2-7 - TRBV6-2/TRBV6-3 CASSGQGAWGEQYF TGTGCCAGCAGTGGACAGGGGGCTTGGGGCGAGCAGTACTTC
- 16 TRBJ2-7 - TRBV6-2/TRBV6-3 CASSYSPYSPQYEQYF TGTGCCAGCAGTTACTCGCCATACAGCCCCCAATACGAGCAGTACTTC
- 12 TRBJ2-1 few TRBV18 CASSLQADEQFF TGTGCCAGCTCCCTCCAGGCGGATGAGCAGTTCTTC
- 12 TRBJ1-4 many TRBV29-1 CSVETRTEKLFF TGCAGCGTTGAGACTCGGACTGAAAAACTGTTTTTT
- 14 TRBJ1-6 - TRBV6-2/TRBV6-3 CASSYLRTDSPLHF TGTGCCAGCAGTTACCTCCGGACAGACTCACCCCTCCACTTT
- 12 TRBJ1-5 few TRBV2 CASTDSNQPQHF TGTGCCAGCACTGATAGCAATCAGCCCCAGCATTTT
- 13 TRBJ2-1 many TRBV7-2 CASQTRQSNEQFF TGTGCCAGCCAGACACGCCAGAGCAATGAGCAGTTCTTC
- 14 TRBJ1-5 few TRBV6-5 CASSYSIGDQPQHF TGTGCCAGCAGTTACTCGATTGGAGATCAGCCCCAGCATTTT
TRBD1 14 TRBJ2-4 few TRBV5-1 CASSRVPGQGHGDF TGCGCCAGCAGCAGGGTCCCGGGACAGGGCCATGGGGACTTC
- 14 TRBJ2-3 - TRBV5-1 CASSRDGYTDTQYF TGCGCCAGCAGCCGTGACGGATACACAGATACGCAGTATTTT
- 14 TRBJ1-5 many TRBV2 CASSEGSSNQPQHF TGTGCCAGCAGTGAGGGCAGCAGCAATCAGCCCCAGCATTTT
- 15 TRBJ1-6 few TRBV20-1 CRYTGRDFYNSPLHF TGCAGATATACGGGGAGGGACTTCTATAATTCACCCCTCCACTTT
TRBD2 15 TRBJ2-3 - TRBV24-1 CATSDSSGITDTQYF TGTGCCACCAGTGATTCTAGCGGGATCACAGATACGCAGTATTTT
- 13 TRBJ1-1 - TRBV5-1 CASSLGKDTEAFF TGCGCCAGCAGCTTGGGGAAGGACACTGAAGCTTTCTTT
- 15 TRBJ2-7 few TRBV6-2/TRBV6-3 CASSYPGQQLYEQYF TGTGCCAGCAGTTACCCGGGACAACAACTGTACGAGCAGTACTTC
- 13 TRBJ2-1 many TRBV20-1 CSARQSSYNEQFF TGCAGTGCTAGACAGAGCTCCTACAATGAGCAGTTCTTC
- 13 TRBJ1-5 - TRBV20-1 CSAREDSNQPQHF TGCAGTGCTAGAGAGGATAGCAATCAGCCCCAGCATTTT
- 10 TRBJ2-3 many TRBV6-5 CASSDGTQYF TGTGCCAGCTCGGATGGTACGCAGTATTTT
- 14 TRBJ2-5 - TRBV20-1 CSARDRQGKETQYF TGCAGTGCTAGAGATCGTCAGGGGAAAGAGACCCAGTACTTC
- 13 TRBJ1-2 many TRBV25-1 CASSDWGNGGYTF TGTGCCAGCAGTGATTGGGGGAACGGCGGCTACACCTTC
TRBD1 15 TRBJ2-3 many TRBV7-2 CASSLQGAMGDTQYF TGTGCCAGCAGCTTACAGGGGGCAATGGGGGATACGCAGTATTTT
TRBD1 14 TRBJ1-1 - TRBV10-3 CAISQTGDDTEAFF TGTGCCATCAGTCAAACAGGGGACGACACTGAAGCTTTCTTT
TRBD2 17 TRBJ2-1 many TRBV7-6 CASSLALTSGPYNEQFF TGTGCCAGCAGCTTAGCCCTGACTAGCGGACCATACAATGAGCAGTTCTTC
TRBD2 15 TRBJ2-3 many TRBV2 CASSSLAGGTDTQYF TGTGCCAGCAGTTCCCTAGCGGGAGGCACAGATACGCAGTATTTT
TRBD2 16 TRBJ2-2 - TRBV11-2 CASSLGLAGGAGELFF TGTGCCAGCAGCTTAGGGCTAGCGGGAGGCGCCGGGGAGCTGTTTTTT